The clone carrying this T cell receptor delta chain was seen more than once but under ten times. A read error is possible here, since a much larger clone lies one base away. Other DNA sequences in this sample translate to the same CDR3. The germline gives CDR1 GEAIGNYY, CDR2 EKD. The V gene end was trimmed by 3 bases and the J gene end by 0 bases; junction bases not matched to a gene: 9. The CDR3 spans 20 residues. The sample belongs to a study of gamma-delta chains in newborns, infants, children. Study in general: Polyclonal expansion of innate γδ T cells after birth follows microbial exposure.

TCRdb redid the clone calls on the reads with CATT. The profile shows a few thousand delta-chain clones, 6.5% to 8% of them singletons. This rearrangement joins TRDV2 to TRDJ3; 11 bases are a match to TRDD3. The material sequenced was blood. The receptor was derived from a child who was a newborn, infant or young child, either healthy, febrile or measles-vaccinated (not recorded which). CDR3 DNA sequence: TGTGCCTGTGACGCCCTGCTGGGGGATACACGCTCCTGGGACACCCGACAGATGTTTTTC. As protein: CACDALLGDTRSWDTRQMFF.